Listed below are T cell receptor beta chains from one sample, sequenced in a study of blood T cell repertoires in COVID-19. Clones were read by immunoSEQ multiplex PCR, and TCRdb kept only the in-frame ones, dropping some. This sample has approximately 200,000 clones, with around 84% found just once. Sequenced input: PBMCs or T cells enriched from blood (not recorded which). These receptors came from a woman between 40 and 50 years old with acute COVID-19. The CDR3 runs from the conserved cysteine through the conserved F or W. The D gene is left open where the match is weak. Size values are once, few and many counts, or a class for expanded clones, and some rows have none.

v_call	d_call	j_call	clone_size	cdr3_aa	cdr3_nt
TRBV6-4	.	TRBJ1-5	.	CASSLQVDQPQHF	TGTGCCAGCAGCCTACAGGTGGATCAGCCCCAGCATTTT
TRBV7-9	.	TRBJ1-1	.	CASSLAQREAFF	TGTGCCAGCAGCTTAGCTCAGCGAGAAGCTTTCTTT
TRBV10-2	TRBD1	TRBJ1-5	.	CASSESGTGRSNQPQHF	TGCGCCAGCAGTGAGTCGGGGACAGGGCGAAGCAATCAGCCCCAGCATTTT
TRBV5-1	TRBD2	TRBJ2-1	.	CASSLTSGGTYNEQFF	TGCGCCAGCAGTCTGACTAGCGGGGGAACCTACAATGAGCAGTTCTTC
TRBV2	.	TRBJ1-4	.	CASSENSVNEKLFF	TGTGCCAGCAGTGAAAATAGTGTCAATGAAAAACTGTTTTTT
TRBV27	.	TRBJ2-5	.	CASSLGQQETQYF	TGTGCCAGCAGTTTAGGACAGCAAGAGACCCAGTACTTC
TRBV7-3	.	TRBJ2-2	.	CASSLPGETGELFF	TGTGCCAGCAGCTTACCGGGGGAGACCGGGGAGCTGTTTTTT
TRBV6-5	.	TRBJ1-5	.	CASRPGGTNQPQHF	TGTGCCAGCAGACCGGGGGGGACAAATCAGCCCCAGCATTTT
TRBV28	TRBD1	TRBJ1-1	.	CASSSSGTGPRVAAFF	TGTGCCAGCAGTTCTTCCGGGACAGGGCCCCGTGTTGCAGCTTTCTTT
TRBV12-5	.	TRBJ2-7	.	CASGLGTALGEQYF	TGTGCTAGTGGTTTGGGGACAGCCCTGGGAGAGCAGTACTTC
TRBV5-4	TRBD1	TRBJ1-3	.	CASSFRGPGNTIYF	TGTGCCAGCAGCTTCAGGGGGCCTGGAAACACCATATATTTT
TRBV5-1	TRBD1	TRBJ1-4	.	CASSSGTANEKLFF	TGCGCCAGCAGCTCCGGGACAGCGAATGAAAAACTGTTTTTT
TRBV28	TRBD1	TRBJ1-1	.	CASKVNRGHTEAFF	TGTGCCAGCAAAGTGAACAGGGGGCACACTGAAGCTTTCTTT
TRBV11-2	TRBD1	TRBJ1-1	.	CASSLVRGRGFTEAFF	TGTGCCAGCAGCTTAGTAAGAGGCAGGGGGTTCACTGAAGCTTTCTTT
TRBV5-1	TRBD2	TRBJ2-1	.	CASTQYGLAENEQFF	TGCGCCAGCACCCAATACGGACTAGCTGAGAATGAGCAGTTCTTC
TRBV14	TRBD1	TRBJ1-1	.	CASSQDFGQGRTEAFF	TGTGCCAGCAGCCAAGATTTTGGACAGGGAAGGACTGAAGCTTTCTTT
TRBV28	.	TRBJ1-5	.	CASSLATGGIVGNQPQHF	TGTGCCAGCAGTTTAGCCACAGGTGGGATAGTAGGCAATCAGCCCCAGCATTTT
TRBV25-1	TRBD2	TRBJ2-3	few	CASSESSGTTDTQYF	TGTGCCAGCAGTGAATCTAGCGGGACTACAGATACGCAGTATTTT
TRBV19	.	TRBJ1-2	once	CASSPGMLVRYGYTF	TGTGCCAGTAGTCCAGGGATGTTGGTCCGCTATGGCTACACCTTC
TRBV29-1	.	TRBJ1-2	once	CSVGPQGGYGYTF	TGCAGCGTTGGCCCCCAGGGAGGGTATGGCTACACCTTC
TRBV7-6	TRBD1	TRBJ1-3	.	CASGKQGARGNTIYF	TGTGCCAGCGGAAAACAGGGGGCGCGGGGAAACACCATATATTTT
TRBV7-2	.	TRBJ2-2	.	CASSLAPQALNTGELFF	TGTGCCAGCAGCTTAGCCCCGCAGGCCTTAAACACCGGGGAGCTGTTTTTT
TRBV11-2	TRBD1	TRBJ1-2	.	CASSLDTQGVRGYTF	TGTGCCAGCAGCTTAGATACCCAGGGGGTCCGGGGCTACACCTTC
TRBV19	.	TRBJ2-7	.	CASSRSQRVPEEQYF	TGTGCCAGTAGCCGAAGCCAGCGGGTACCTGAAGAGCAGTACTTC
TRBV28	.	TRBJ1-5	.	CASSLPAGGGFNQPQHF	TGTGCCAGCAGTTTACCCGCCGGTGGAGGCTTTAATCAGCCCCAGCATTTT
TRBV30	TRBD2	TRBJ2-1	.	CAWSPGGGGAQFF	TGTGCCTGGAGTCCTGGGGGGGGTGGTGCTCAGTTCTTC
TRBV29-1	TRBD1	TRBJ2-1	.	CSVEPQGTYNEQFF	TGCAGCGTTGAGCCACAGGGGACCTACAATGAGCAGTTCTTC
TRBV3-1/TRBV3-2	TRBD1	TRBJ1-2	.	CASSKGQGSYGYTF	TGTGCCAGCAGCAAGGGACAGGGGAGCTATGGCTACACCTTC
TRBV19	.	TRBJ1-6	once	CASSIGTFDSPLHF	TGTGCCAGTAGTATCGGGACATTTGATTCACCCCTCCACTTT
TRBV6-5	TRBD1	TRBJ1-6	.	CASSYAEGALVSPLHF	TGTGCCAGCAGTTACGCCGAGGGGGCGCTTGTTTCACCCCTCCACTTT
TRBV24-1	.	TRBJ2-3	once	CATSDSATDTQYF	TGTGCCACCAGTGACAGTGCCACAGATACGCAGTATTTT
TRBV6-5	TRBD1	TRBJ1-1	.	CASTSGDRDTAFF	TGTGCCAGCACCTCAGGGGACAGGGATACGGCTTTCTTT
TRBV30	.	TRBJ1-2	.	CAWSVNPRTDGYTF	TGTGCCTGGAGTGTAAATCCAAGGACAGATGGCTACACCTTC
TRBV11-1	.	TRBJ2-7	.	CASSLAGASYEQYF	TGTGCCAGCAGCTTAGCTGGGGCGTCCTACGAGCAGTACTTC
TRBV4-2	.	TRBJ2-1	.	CASSQALDYNEQFF	TGTGCCAGCAGCCAAGCCCTAGACTACAATGAGCAGTTCTTC
TRBV6-5	TRBD2	TRBJ2-1	.	CASKGPLAGESEQFF	TGTGCCAGCAAGGGTCCTCTAGCGGGTGAGAGTGAGCAGTTCTTC
TRBV2	.	TRBJ2-7	.	CASQHPGDYEQYF	TGTGCCAGCCAACACCCGGGAGACTACGAGCAGTACTTC
TRBV6-5	.	TRBJ1-2	.	CASGRQDGYTF	TGTGCCAGCGGAAGACAGGACGGCTACACCTTC
TRBV19	.	TRBJ1-2	few	CASSIGEGFYGYTF	TGTGCCAGTAGTATCGGGGAGGGCTTCTATGGCTACACCTTC
TRBV30	TRBD1	TRBJ1-2	.	CAWSIGDRVGRGYTF	TGTGCCTGGAGTATTGGGGACAGGGTTGGACGTGGCTACACCTTC
TRBV23-1	.	TRBJ1-2	.	CASSQRGQAEIYGYTF	TGCGCCAGCAGTCAAAGAGGGCAGGCCGAGATCTATGGCTACACCTTC
TRBV28	TRBD1	TRBJ2-2	.	CASSLASGQYTGELFF	TGTGCCAGCAGCCTTGCTTCGGGACAGTACACCGGGGAGCTGTTTTTT
TRBV10-3	TRBD1	TRBJ1-2	once	CAITPDRLYGYTF	TGTGCCATCACTCCGGACAGGCTCTATGGCTACACCTTC
TRBV29-1	TRBD1	TRBJ1-2	.	CSARQGQGYGYTF	TGCAGCGCCAGACAGGGGCAGGGCTATGGCTACACCTTC
TRBV12-3/TRBV12-4	.	TRBJ1-1	.	CASNTLRGAEAFF	TGTGCCAGCAACACCCTTCGGGGAGCTGAAGCTTTCTTT
TRBV20-1	TRBD2	TRBJ2-1	.	CSASPLAGRYNEQFF	TGCAGTGCTAGTCCCCTAGCGGGACGTTACAATGAGCAGTTCTTC